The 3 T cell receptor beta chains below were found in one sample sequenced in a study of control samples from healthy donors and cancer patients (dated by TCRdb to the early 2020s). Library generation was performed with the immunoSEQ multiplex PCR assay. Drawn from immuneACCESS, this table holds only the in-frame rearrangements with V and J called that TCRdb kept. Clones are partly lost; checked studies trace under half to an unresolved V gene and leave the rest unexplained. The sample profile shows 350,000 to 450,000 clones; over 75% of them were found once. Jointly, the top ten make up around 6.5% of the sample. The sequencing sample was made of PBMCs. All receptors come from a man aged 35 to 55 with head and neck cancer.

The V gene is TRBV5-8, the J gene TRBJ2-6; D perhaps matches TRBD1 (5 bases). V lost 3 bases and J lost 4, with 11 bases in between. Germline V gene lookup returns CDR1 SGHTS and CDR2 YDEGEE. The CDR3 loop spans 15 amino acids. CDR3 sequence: CASSSLKGGANVLTF. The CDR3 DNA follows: TGTGCCAGCAGCTCGCTTAAGGGGGGGGCCAACGTCCTGACTTTC.

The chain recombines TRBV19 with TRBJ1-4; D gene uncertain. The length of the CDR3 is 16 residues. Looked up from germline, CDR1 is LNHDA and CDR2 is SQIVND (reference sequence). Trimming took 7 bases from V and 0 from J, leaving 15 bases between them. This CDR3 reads CASKSGGSTTNEKLFF. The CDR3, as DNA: TGTGCCAGTAAAAGCGGAGGAAGCACAACTAATGAAAAACTGTTTTTT. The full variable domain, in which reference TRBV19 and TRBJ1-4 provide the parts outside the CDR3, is DGGITQSPKYLFRKEGQNVTLSCEQNLNHDAMYWYRQDPGQGLRLIYYSQIVNDFQKGDIAEGYSVSREKKESFPLTVTSAQKNPTAFYLCASKSGGSTTNEKLFFGSGTQLSVL.

The CDR3: CASNPGPPRESYTF. As DNA, the CDR3 is TGTGCCAGCAACCCAGGGCCCCCAAGGGAAAGCTACACCTTC. The chain joins TRBV21-1 to TRBJ1-2; the table's D call TRBD1 went unverified against the DNA. TRBV21-1 is a pseudogene segment. This CDR3 region has 14 residues.